The entry below gives a single T cell receptor beta chain sequence along with its context. This clonotype has more than one count but fewer than ten. Its target antigen remains unknown. Per-nucleotide qualities are absent, and no much larger clonotype sits a single base away. For repertoire sequencing, the TCR beta CDR3 regions were amplified from RNA transcripts. HTBI primers and the Qiagen OneStep RT-PCR kit were used in a first-round RT-PCR, which was followed by a second-round multiplex PCR, size selection and purification. The libraries underwent paired-end sequencing with 100 bp reads on an Illumina HiSeq2000. Per the original workflow: SOAPnuke was used for read processing, and reads with adapters, uncalled bases, a mean Phred below 15, or no exact constant-primer or identifier match were discarded. COPE v1.2.5 was used to merge high-quality paired reads. Unique nucleotide sequences were defined as clonotypes and aligned to IMGT TRB V, D and J references using MiTCR v1.1. Only V-J combinations with frequency above 0.0001 were analysed, covering around 99% of repertoires. For each V-J combination, a TCR clonal expansion and chaos score was defined as F50 clonal expansion divided by the chaos observed in the TCRdist matrix. Features were reduced by Welch's t-statistics and random forest to around 13 V-J combinations, which fed a naive Bayes classifier. Thyroid-blood repertoire similarity was quantified with the Morisita-Horn index. The public reads were run again by TCRdb, first through fastp at Q25 and then through MiXCR, and only productive beta chains were kept. Rows are unified per CDR3 protein, each entry keeping the most common DNA and genes. The V and J calls, along with clone size, are taken from TCRdb and not from the paper's own processing. Across this sample there are 300,000 to 500,000 distinct CDR3 sequences, with 15% to 19% seen only once. Roughly 7% of the sample comes from the top ten.

The data are from a study of Graves' ophthalmopathy and Graves' hyperthyroidism (dated by TCRdb to the late 2010s). About the investigation overall: Peripheral blood was collected before any treatment was given, at the time of initial diagnosis. The study used signatures of the TCR beta repertoire to tell Graves' ophthalmopathy apart from Graves' hyperthyroidism and to predict which patients would progress to ophthalmopathy. In total, approximately 140 blood samples were TCR-sequenced: roughly 45 ophthalmopathy, some 75 hyperthyroidism and about 17 hyperthyroidism-to-ophthalmopathy patients. To explore V-J signatures distinguishing ophthalmopathy from hyperthyroidism, a discovery set of roughly 100 patients (43 ophthalmopathy, 55 to 60 stable hyperthyroidism) was enrolled. An independent validation cohort was composed of fewer than 20 hyperthyroidism patients and around 16 patients who later progressed from hyperthyroidism to ophthalmopathy. T-cell repertoires of thyroid tissue and blood were compared in five or six hyperthyroidism patients. Following sample collection, hyperthyroidism patients were given methimazole at a starting dose of 30 mg daily, and ophthalmopathy patients were given high-dose intravenous methylprednisolone. The roughly 90 discovery patients were divided at random into training and test sets in a 7:3 ratio. Overall study outcomes, separate from this receptor: Ophthalmopathy was separated from stable hyperthyroidism by the 13-signature model with just under 90% sensitivity and just under 84% specificity in cross-validation and with 80%/75% in the test set. No statistical method was used to set the sample size in advance, and the investigators knew which group each participant was assigned to. Most of the expanded thyroid clonotypes with a frequency above 0.001 were also detected in blood, and it was suggested that the thyroid immune response may be reflected by blood repertoires. In validation, the model predicted ophthalmopathy progression with less than 71% sensitivity and roughly 78% specificity; some twelve predicted patients were CT-confirmed with GO in a median of about 6.2 months.

V ends up 7 bases short and J 5 bases short, with an unmatched junction base count of 13. From the cysteine up to the phenylalanine, the CDR3 has a length of 14 residues. The CDR3 DNA has 42 bases and is translated from base 1. The germline V gene (reference sequence) sets CDR1 to GTSNPN and CDR2 to SVGIG. A patient counted as having stable hyperthyroidism if there was no progression to ophthalmopathy within 18 months of follow-up. Hyperthyroidism patients were newly diagnosed, with disease duration under 2 months, and aged 18 to 65 years. Anyone with other autoimmune diseases, uncontrolled infections, pregnancy or lactation was excluded from the study. Clinical symptoms, serum thyroxine, TRAb, thyroid ultrasound and orbital computed tomography were used for diagnosis. Ficoll-Paque density gradient centrifugation was used to isolate PBMCs from under 11 ml of fresh peripheral blood. Trizol reagent was used to extract the total RNA, and its quality was then checked on an Agilent 2100 Bioanalyzer.

Sequencing input: peripheral blood. This TCR was recovered from a woman aged 18-30 years with stable Graves' hyperthyroidism. Donor details come from another sample of the same person, matched by shared clones. Recombination connected TRBV30 to TRBJ2-5; the junction holds 7 bases that match TRBD2. The CDR3: CASPPGLHVETQYF. The sequence in DNA is TGTGCCTCTCCACCGGGACTACACGTCGAGACCCAGTACTTC. Supplemented by the reference TRBV30 and TRBJ2-5 proteins around the CDR3, the complete variable domain is SQTIHQWPATLVQPVGSPLSLECTVEGTSNPNLYWYRQAAGRGLQLLFYSVGIGQISSEVPQNLSASRPQDRQFILSSKKLLLSDSGFYLCASPPGLHVETQYFGPGTRLLVL.